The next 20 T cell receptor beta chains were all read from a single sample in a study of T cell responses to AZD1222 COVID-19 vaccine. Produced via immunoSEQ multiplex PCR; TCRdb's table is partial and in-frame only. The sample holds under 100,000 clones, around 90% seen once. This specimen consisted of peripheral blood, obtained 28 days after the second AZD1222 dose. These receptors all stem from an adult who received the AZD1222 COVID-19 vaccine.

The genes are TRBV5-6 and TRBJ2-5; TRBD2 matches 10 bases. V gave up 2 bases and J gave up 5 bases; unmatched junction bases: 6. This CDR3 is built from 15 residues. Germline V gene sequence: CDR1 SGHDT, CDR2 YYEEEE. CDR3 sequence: CASSLRAGGLETQYF. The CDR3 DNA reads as TGTGCCAGCAGCTTAAGAGCGGGGGGGCTGGAGACCCAGTACTTC.

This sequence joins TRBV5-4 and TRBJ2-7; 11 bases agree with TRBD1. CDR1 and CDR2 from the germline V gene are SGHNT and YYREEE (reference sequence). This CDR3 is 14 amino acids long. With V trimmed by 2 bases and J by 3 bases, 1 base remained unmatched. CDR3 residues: CASSLGTGGYEQYF. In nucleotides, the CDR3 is TGTGCCAGCAGCTTAGGGACAGGGGGCTACGAGCAGTACTTC.

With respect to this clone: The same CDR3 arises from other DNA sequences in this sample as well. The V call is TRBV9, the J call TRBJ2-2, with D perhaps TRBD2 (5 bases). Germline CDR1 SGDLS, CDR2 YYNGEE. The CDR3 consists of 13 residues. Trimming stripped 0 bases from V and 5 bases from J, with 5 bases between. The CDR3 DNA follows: TGTGCCAGCAGCGTAGGAGGGACCGGGGAGCTGTTTTTT. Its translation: CASSVGGTGELFF.

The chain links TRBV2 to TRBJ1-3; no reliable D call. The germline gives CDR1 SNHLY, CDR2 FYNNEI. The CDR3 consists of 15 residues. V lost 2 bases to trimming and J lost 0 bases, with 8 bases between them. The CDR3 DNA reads TGTGCCAGCAGTGAACTGGGGATCTCTGGAAACACCATATATTTT. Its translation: CASSELGISGNTIYF.

The CDR3 DNA sequence: TGTGCCAGCAGTGAAGCCCTCAAGAACACCGGGGAGCTGTTTTTT. Encoded protein: CASSEALKNTGELFF. The V call is TRBV6-1, the J call TRBJ2-2, with no clear D. Trimming removed 0 bases from V and 1 base from J, with 6 bases in between. The CDR3 has 15 residues. Germline values: CDR1 MNHNS, CDR2 SASEGT.

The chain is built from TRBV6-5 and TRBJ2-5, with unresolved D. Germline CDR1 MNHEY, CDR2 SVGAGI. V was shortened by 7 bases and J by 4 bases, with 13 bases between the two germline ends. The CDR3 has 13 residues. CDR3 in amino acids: CASTRTVIETQYF. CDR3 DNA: TGTGCCAGCACCAGGACGGTGATAGAGACCCAGTACTTC.

CDR3 sequence (DNA): TGTGCCAGCAGCGTATCCCCTGGGGCCAACGTCCTGACTTTC. Translation: CASSVSPGANVLTF. The J gene is TRBJ2-6, the V gene TRBV9, with unresolved D. Trimming shortened V by 1 base and J by 2 bases, and 4 bases separated the two germline ends. The CDR3 spans 14 residues. Germline V gene sequence: CDR1 SGDLS, CDR2 YYNGEE.

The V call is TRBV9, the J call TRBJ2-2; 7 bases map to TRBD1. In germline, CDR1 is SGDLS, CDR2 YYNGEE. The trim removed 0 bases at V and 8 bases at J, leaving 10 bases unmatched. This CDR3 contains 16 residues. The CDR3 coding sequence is TGTGCCAGCAGCGTAGGGGACAGACGAGAGGGTGGGGAGCTGTTTTTT. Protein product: CASSVGDRREGGELFF.

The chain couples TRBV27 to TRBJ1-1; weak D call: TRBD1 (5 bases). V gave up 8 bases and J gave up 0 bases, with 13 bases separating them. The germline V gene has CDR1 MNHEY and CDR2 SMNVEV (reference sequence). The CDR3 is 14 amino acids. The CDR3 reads CASFFGGLNTEAFF. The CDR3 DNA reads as TGTGCCAGCTTTTTCGGGGGACTGAACACTGAAGCTTTCTTT.

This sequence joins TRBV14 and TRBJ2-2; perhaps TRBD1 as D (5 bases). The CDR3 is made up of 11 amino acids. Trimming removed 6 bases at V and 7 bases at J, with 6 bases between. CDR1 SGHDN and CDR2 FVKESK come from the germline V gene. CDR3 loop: CASRGVGELFF. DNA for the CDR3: TGTGCCAGCAGAGGGGTCGGGGAGCTGTTTTTT. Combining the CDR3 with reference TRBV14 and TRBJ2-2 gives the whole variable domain EAGVTQFPSHSVIEKGQTVTLRCDPISGHDNLYWYRRVMGKEIKFLLHFVKESKQDESGMPNNRFLAERTGGTYSTLKVQPAELEDSGVYFCASRGVGELFFGEGSRLTVL.

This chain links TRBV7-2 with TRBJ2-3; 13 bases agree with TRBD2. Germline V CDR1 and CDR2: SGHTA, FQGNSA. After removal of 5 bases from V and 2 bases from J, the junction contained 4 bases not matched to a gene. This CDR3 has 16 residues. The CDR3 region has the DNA TGTGCCAGCAGCCCCGGACTAGCGGGAGCCACAGATACGCAGTATTTT. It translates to CASSPGLAGATDTQYF.

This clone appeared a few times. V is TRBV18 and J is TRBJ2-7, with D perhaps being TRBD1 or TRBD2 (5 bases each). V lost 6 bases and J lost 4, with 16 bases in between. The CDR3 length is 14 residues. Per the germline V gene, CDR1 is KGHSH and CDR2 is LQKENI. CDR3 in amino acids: CASSPQGDEYEQYV. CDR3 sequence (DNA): TGTGCCAGCTCTCCGCAGGGAGATGAGTACGAGCAGTACGTC.

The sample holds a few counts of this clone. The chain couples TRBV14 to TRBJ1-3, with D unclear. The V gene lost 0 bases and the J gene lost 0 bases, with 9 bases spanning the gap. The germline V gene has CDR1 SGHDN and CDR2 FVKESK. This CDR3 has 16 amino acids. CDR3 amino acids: CASSQDGGLSGNTIYF. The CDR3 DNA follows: TGTGCCAGCAGCCAAGACGGAGGCCTCTCTGGAAACACCATATATTTT.

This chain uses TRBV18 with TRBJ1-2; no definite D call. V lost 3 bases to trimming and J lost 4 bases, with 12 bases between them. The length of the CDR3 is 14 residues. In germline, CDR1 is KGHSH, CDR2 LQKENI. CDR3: CASSPSTKGYGYTF. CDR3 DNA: TGTGCCAGCTCACCCAGCACGAAGGGCTATGGCTACACCTTC.

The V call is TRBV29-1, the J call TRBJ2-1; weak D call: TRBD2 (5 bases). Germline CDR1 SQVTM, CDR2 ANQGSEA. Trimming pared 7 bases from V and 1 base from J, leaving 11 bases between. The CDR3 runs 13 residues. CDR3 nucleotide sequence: TGCAGCGCTCTAGCTAATTCCTACAATGAGCAGTTCTTC. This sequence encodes CSALANSYNEQFF.

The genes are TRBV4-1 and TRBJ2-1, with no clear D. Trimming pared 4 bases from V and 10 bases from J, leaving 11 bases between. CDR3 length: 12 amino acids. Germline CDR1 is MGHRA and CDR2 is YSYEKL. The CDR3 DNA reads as TGCGCCAGCAGCCCGGTCCTGGGAGAGCAGTTCTTC. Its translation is CASSPVLGEQFF.

The CDR3 DNA is TGTGCCATCAGGGACCGCTCTGGAAACACCATATATTTT. Translating it yields CAIRDRSGNTIYF. The chain carries TRBV10-3 and TRBJ1-3, with D uncertain. The V end lost 6 bases, the J end lost 0 bases, and 6 bases lay between the germline ends. Germline V lookup: CDR1 ENHRY, CDR2 SYGVKD. CDR3 length: 13 residues.

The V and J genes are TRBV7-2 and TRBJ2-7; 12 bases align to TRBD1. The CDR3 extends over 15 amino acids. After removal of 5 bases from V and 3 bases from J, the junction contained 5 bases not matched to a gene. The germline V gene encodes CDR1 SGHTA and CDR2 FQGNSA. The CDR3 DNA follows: TGTGCCAGCAGCCCCGGGACAGGGGGCATCTACGAGCAGTACTTC. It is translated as CASSPGTGGIYEQYF.

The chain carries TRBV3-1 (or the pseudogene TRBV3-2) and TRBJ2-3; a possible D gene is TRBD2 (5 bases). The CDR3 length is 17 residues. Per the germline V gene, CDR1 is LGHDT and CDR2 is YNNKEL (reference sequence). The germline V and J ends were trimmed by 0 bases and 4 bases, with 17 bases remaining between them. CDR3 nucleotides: TGTGCCAGCAGCCAAGATAAGCAGCGGCGTGGGGCAGATACGCAGTATTTT. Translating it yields CASSQDKQRRGADTQYF.

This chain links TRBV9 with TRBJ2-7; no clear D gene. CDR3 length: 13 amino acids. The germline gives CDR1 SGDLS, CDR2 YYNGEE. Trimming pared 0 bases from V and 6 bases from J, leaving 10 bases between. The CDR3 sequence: CASSVELSAEQYF. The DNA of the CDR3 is TGTGCCAGCAGCGTAGAGCTTTCTGCCGAGCAGTACTTC.